Below, 6 T cell receptor beta chains from the same sample are listed, as sequenced in a study of shared clonotypes between healthy human individuals (dated by TCRdb to the early 2020s). Libraries were constructed by the immunoSEQ multiplex PCR assay. TCRdb re-hosts the immuneACCESS table, in-frame sequences only. Its copies lack some clones; in the studies checked, an unresolved V gene accounts for under half of them, and the cause for the rest is not known. The sample table records about 340,000 clones; around 79% of these occur just once. The ten top clones hold about 10% of the sample. The sequencing sample was made of memory CD4+ T cells sorted from blood. What the cell subset or site label conveys for this sample: CD45RA-negative fraction. Every receptor here comes from a man aged 25-40 years in good health.

Note on this clone: Different DNA sequences within this sample yield the same CDR3. V and J are TRBV5-1 and TRBJ2-1, with D tentatively TRBD1 (6 bases). V lost 4 bases and J lost 2, with 13 bases in between. Germline V gene lookup returns CDR1 SGHRS and CDR2 YFSETQ. The CDR3 is made up of 15 amino acids. The CDR3: CASSLQGGAYNEQFF. The CDR3 nucleotides read TGCGCCAGCAGCCTACAGGGTGGGGCCTACAATGAGCAGTTCTTC.

This chain uses TRBV29-1 with TRBJ2-7; 8 bases fit TRBD2. This CDR3 is 17 amino acids long. Trimming cost V 0 bases and J 6 bases; bases outside gene matches: 16. Per germline, CDR1 SQVTM and CDR2 ANQGSEA. This CDR3 is CSVEDPRGGGGYAEQYF. In nucleotides, the CDR3 is TGCAGCGTTGAAGATCCCCGGGGGGGAGGGGGATATGCCGAGCAGTACTTC.

The V call is TRBV28, the J call TRBJ2-7, with a tentative D call TRBD1 (6 bases). The CDR3 has 19 amino acids. V lost 6 bases, J lost 6 bases, and 33 bases lay in between. Germline loops: CDR1 MDHEN, CDR2 SYDVKM. CDR3 loop: CASRLMEHRSGELWGEQYF. Written as DNA, the CDR3 is TGTGCCAGCAGACTAATGGAGCACCGTTCAGGGGAACTATGGGGCGAGCAGTACTTC.

This rearrangement joins TRBV18 to TRBJ2-5; unclear D gene. Deletions cut 3 bases from V and 5 bases from J, with 16 bases between. The germline V gene encodes CDR1 KGHSH and CDR2 LQKENI. The CDR3 contains 15 residues. This chain's CDR3 is CASSPDATGGETQYF. The CDR3 DNA reads as TGTGCCAGCTCACCCGACGCGACGGGTGGTGAGACCCAGTACTTC. Full variable domain (remainder filled in from reference TRBV18 and TRBJ2-5): NAGVMQNPRHLVRRRGQEARLRCSPMKGHSHVYWYRQLPEEGLKFMVYLQKENIIDESGMPKERFSAEFPKEGPSILRIQQVVRGDSAAYFCASSPDATGGETQYFGPGTRLLVL.

The chain couples TRBV6-5 to TRBJ1-2; the match to TRBD1 covers 9 bases. J lost 4 bases, V lost 5 bases, and 8 bases had no gene match. The CDR3 runs 15 residues. The V gene's germline CDR1 is MNHEY and CDR2 SVGAGI. The CDR3 reads CASSKPGQGSYGYTF. CDR3 coding DNA: TGTGCCAGCAGTAAGCCGGGACAGGGATCCTATGGCTACACCTTC.

This sequence joins TRBV9 and TRBJ1-1; D unclear. This CDR3 has 14 residues. The V gene's germline CDR1 is SGDLS and CDR2 YYNGEE. V was cut by 0 bases and J by 11 bases, with 17 bases left in between. The CDR3 DNA reads TGTGCCAGCAGCGTAGCCTCTTCGGCGGTGAGCGCTTTCTTT. This encodes CASSVASSAVSAFF.